This entry features one T cell receptor (beta chain) sequence. This clone has a handful of counts. Its antigen is still unknown. The record has no base qualities; no much larger clone is one base away. The data are from a study of blood T cell repertoires in COVID-19 (dated by TCRdb to the early 2020s). With regard to the full study: Samples from collaborators originated in the United States, Italy and Spain and spanned both the acute and convalescent phases of COVID-19. HLA class I and class II types, where available, came from metadata supplied by the sample provider rather than from assay-based typing. The repertoires were released in a freely available public database meant as a resource for research on the immune response to SARS-CoV-2. Deeply sampled blood TCRbeta repertoires from subjects exposed to, actively infected with, or recovered from COVID-19 were included in the dataset. Samples were obtained from the ongoing ImmuneRACE study (first 160 participants) and from over 1,000 subjects provided by 6 global collaborators. The prospective study material was composed of cDNA or gDNA derived from T cells, B-cell-depleted T cells, or PBMCs. A de-identified subject ID, COVID-19 status, age in years and sex were almost always included in the sample metadata. Overall study results and their limits: How much clinical and demographic metadata was included differed by source and by participant, and the metadata was provided uncurated.

Samples from volunteer blood donors who had recovered from COVID-19 were contributed by a second Seattle source. Whole blood was collected in K2EDTA tubes by collaborating institutions according to the institutions' own protocols. For TCRbeta analysis, collaborator samples were shipped as frozen whole blood, as isolated PBMCs, or as DNA extracted from either sample type. The germline V gene gives CDR1 as MGHDK and CDR2 as SYGVNS. The CDR3 covers 13 residues, taking in both the cysteine and the phenylalanine. The entry retains the CDR3 DNA only, 39 bases that are in frame from base 1. Trimming takes 8 bases off V and 1 base off J; junction bases not matched to a gene: 0. TCRbeta CDR3 regions were amplified from genomic DNA using the immunoSEQ Assay, a bias-controlled multiplex PCR. The published analysis was carried out like this. The number of nucleated cells in each sample was estimated by amplification of reference gene primers within the assay. To quantify the absolute abundance of each unique TCRbeta CDR3 rearrangement, sequence reads were collapsed and filtered. For each sample, productive Simpson clonality was calculated as the square root of Simpson's diversity index across productive rearrangements. Entries here come from immuneACCESS through TCRdb and include only in-frame sequences with V and J called. Some clones fail to appear in such tables; in the studies checked, an unresolved V gene covers under half of the shortfall, and the cause of the remainder is unknown. V and J calls and clone size are those listed in that table; D and trimming were worked out from the DNA. The sample table lists under 250,000 clones, around 84% of them with a count of one. The leading ten clones occupy more than 4.5% of the sample.

The source material was peripheral blood. The rearrangement combines TRBV25-1 with TRBJ2-7, and 12 junction bases match TRBD2. This sequence originates from a woman aged 60-70 years who had recovered from COVID-19. Here the CDR3 is given as CASGLAGSYEQYF. The bases read TGTGCCAGCGGACTAGCGGGGTCCTACGAGCAGTACTTC.